The 25 T cell receptor beta chains below come from one sample, sequenced in a study of T cell responses to AZD1222 COVID-19 vaccine. Repertoires were generated with immunoSEQ multiplex PCR, while TCRdb's copy carries only in-frame clones and drops some. The sample lists about 150,000 clones, roughly nine tenths occurring once. The material sequenced was peripheral blood, taken 28 days after the second AZD1222 dose. All receptors derive from an adult who received the AZD1222 COVID-19 vaccine.

This chain uses TRBV3-1 (or the pseudogene TRBV3-2) with TRBJ1-6; D not certain. This CDR3 comprises 15 residues. Germline CDR1 and CDR2: LGHDT and YNNKEL (reference sequence). The V end lost 0 bases, the J end lost 6 bases, and 9 bases lay between the germline ends. The CDR3 region is CASSQDATFNSPLHF. The CDR3 bases are TGTGCCAGCAGCCAAGATGCCACTTTTAATTCACCCCTCCACTTT.

Turning to this clone: A read error may produce the germline difference seen at one junction end. V is TRBV6-5 and J is TRBJ1-4, with TRBD1 matching 7 bases. The CDR3 extends over 11 amino acids. In germline, CDR1 is MNHEY, CDR2 SVGAGI. CDR3 in amino acids: CASRDDRATYF. The CDR3 bases are TGTGCCAGCAGAGATGACAGGGCGACGTATTTT.

The chain combines TRBV5-1 with TRBJ2-3; perhaps TRBD2 as D (6 bases). Germline V lookup: CDR1 SGHRS, CDR2 YFSETQ. This CDR3 contains 17 residues. The V and J ends lost 2 bases and 4 bases respectively, with 20 bases between them. The CDR3 nucleotides read TGCGCCAGCAGCTTAGGTATGGGAGGCGGCACAGCAGATACGCAGTATTTT. It codes for CASSLGMGGGTADTQYF.

J is TRBJ2-3 and V is TRBV27; the D is unclear. Trimming cost V 7 bases and J 13 bases, with 15 bases left between them. The CDR3 sequence is 11 residues long. CDR1 and CDR2 (germline): MNHEY, SMNVEV (reference sequence). CDR3 protein: CASIAAQVEYF. In DNA form, the CDR3 reads TGTGCCAGCATTGCAGCCCAGGTTGAGTATTTT.

This rearrangement joins TRBV2 to TRBJ1-1, with TRBD1 as a possible D gene (6 bases). V lost 6 bases and J lost 0, with 11 bases in between. CDR1 and CDR2 (germline): SNHLY, FYNNEI. This CDR3 contains 14 residues. This chain's CDR3 is CASSSRGVNTEAFF. CDR3 bases: TGTGCCAGCAGCTCGAGGGGGGTGAACACTGAAGCTTTCTTT. Drawing the rest from reference TRBV2 and TRBJ1-1, the complete variable domain is EPEVTQTPSHQVTQMGQEVILRCVPISNHLYFYWYRQILGQKVEFLVSFYNNEISEKSEIFDDQFSVERPDGSNFTLKIRSTKLEDSAMYFCASSSRGVNTEAFFGQGTRLTVV.

The gene calls are TRBV6-5 and TRBJ1-3; 8 bases line up with TRBD1. The V segment lost 6 bases and the J segment 4 bases; nucleotides outside the gene matches: 8. The CDR3 contains 15 residues. CDR1 and CDR2 from the germline V gene are MNHEY and SVGAGI. CDR3 DNA: TGTGCCAGCAGCCCCAGGACAGGGCGCGGAAACACCATATATTTT. It translates to CASSPRTGRGNTIYF.

The J gene is TRBJ1-6, the V gene TRBV2; D unclear. Germline values: CDR1 SNHLY, CDR2 FYNNEI. Deletions cut 3 bases from V and 7 bases from J, with 7 bases between. The CDR3 is 13 amino acids. CDR3 DNA: TGTGCCAGCAGTGATATGAGGAATTCACCCCTCCACTTT. The encoded protein is CASSDMRNSPLHF.

V gene TRBV4-2 combines with J gene TRBJ2-2; TRBD2 agrees at 10 bases. Germline CDR1 reads LGHNA; CDR2 reads YNFKEQ. V was clipped by 2 bases and J by 1 base; unmatched bases: 7. The CDR3 runs 18 residues. The CDR3, as DNA: TGTGCCAGCAGCCAACCACCCCGGACTAGCGGGAACACCGGGGAGCTGTTTTTT. Its translation: CASSQPPRTSGNTGELFF.

Concerning this clone: In this CDR3 the conserved last residue, phenylalanine or tryptophan, is missing, so a read error is likely. No DNA is shown, since the ends of the CDR3 on it are uncertain; the CDR3 is the one TCRdb lists. V gene TRBV21-1 combines with J gene TRBJ1-2. TRBV21-1 is recorded as a pseudogene. Both ends counted, the CDR3 spans 8 residues. The CDR3 protein is CASKRALV.

V is TRBV19 and J is TRBJ2-1; D is possibly TRBD2 (6 bases). Between the trimmed V and J ends, which lost 5 bases and 3 bases, there was a span of 11 bases. The germline V gene has CDR1 LNHDA and CDR2 SQIVND (reference sequence). This CDR3 comprises 14 residues. The chain's CDR3 is CASSAGNYYNEQFF. The CDR3 DNA follows: TGTGCCAGTAGTGCGGGAAACTACTACAATGAGCAGTTCTTC.

J is TRBJ2-7 and V is TRBV11-3; D might be TRBD1 (6 bases). Trimming removed 4 bases from V and 0 bases from J, with 19 bases in between. The CDR3 runs to 17 residues. Germline CDR1 reads SGHNT; CDR2 reads YENEEA. The CDR3 DNA follows: TGTGCCAGCAGCTACTCATTTCGATCGGACAGCTCCTACGAGCAGTACTTC. Its protein product is CASSYSFRSDSSYEQYF.

The rearrangement joins TRBV28 to TRBJ1-5; TRBD1 aligns across 8 bases. The CDR3 has 15 amino acids. Germline V CDR1 and CDR2: MDHEN, SYDVKM. Trimming took 4 bases from V and 1 from J; bases not matched to a gene: 3. The CDR3, as DNA: TGTGCCAGCAGTTCCCAGGGGGCCAGCAATCAGCCCCAGCATTTT. Protein product: CASSSQGASNQPQHF.

This chain joins TRBV12-3 or TRBV12-4 and TRBJ2-1; D perhaps matches TRBD2 (5 bases). The CDR3 sequence is 13 residues long. V was shortened by 9 bases and J by 4 bases, with 13 bases between the two germline ends. In DNA, the CDR3 is TGTGCCAGTACCGGACTCTTATACAATGAGCAGTTCTTC. Its protein product is CASTGLLYNEQFF.

This sequence joins TRBV18 and TRBJ1-3; unclear D gene. V gave up 1 base and J gave up 1 base, with 8 bases separating them. The CDR3 contains 15 residues. CDR1 KGHSH and CDR2 LQKENI come from the germline V gene. CDR3 protein: CASSPQGSSGNTIYF. CDR3 DNA sequence: TGTGCCAGCTCACCACAGGGTTCATCTGGAAACACCATATATTTT.

The genes are TRBV5-8 and TRBJ2-5; D might be TRBD2 (6 bases). This CDR3 spans 16 amino acids. The germline V gene has CDR1 SGHTS and CDR2 YDEGEE. V lost 0 bases and J lost 4, with 16 bases in between. This CDR3 is CASSLGGEWGRETQYF. The CDR3 DNA follows: TGTGCCAGCAGCTTGGGGGGGGAATGGGGCCGAGAGACCCAGTACTTC.

In its sample, this clone was seen once. The CDR3 DNA follows: TGTGCCAGCAGTTTGGCGGTTCGCTACGAGCAGTACTTC. It encodes CASSLAVRYEQYF. The chain uses TRBV27 and TRBJ2-7; D is undetermined. Trimming pared 3 bases from V and 3 bases from J, leaving 9 bases between. The CDR3 extends over 13 amino acids. Per germline, CDR1 MNHEY and CDR2 SMNVEV (reference sequence).

This sequence joins TRBV28 and TRBJ1-1, with 8 bases that match TRBD1. Germline CDR1 MDHEN, CDR2 SYDVKM. CDR3 size: 14 residues. The ends lost 6 bases at V and 1 base at J; junction bases unmatched: 4. The CDR3: CASRAGGPNTEAFF. The DNA of the CDR3 is TGTGCCAGCAGGGCAGGGGGCCCGAACACTGAAGCTTTCTTT.

The chain joins TRBV19 to TRBJ1-5, with D tentatively TRBD1 (6 bases). Germline V gives CDR1 LNHDA, CDR2 SQIVND (reference sequence). The CDR3 runs to 18 residues. Trimming cost V 7 bases and J 1 base, with 23 bases left between them. CDR3 protein: CASKPERGGRGSNQPQHF. The DNA for the CDR3 is TGTGCCAGTAAGCCCGAGAGGGGGGGCAGGGGAAGCAATCAGCCCCAGCATTTT.

This clone is a singleton in its sample. This chain uses TRBV4-1 with TRBJ1-1, with D unclear. V gave up 5 bases and J gave up 2 bases, with 12 bases separating them. The germline V gene has CDR1 MGHRA and CDR2 YSYEKL. This CDR3 contains 14 residues. The CDR3 loop is CASSFRASNTEAFF. CDR3 DNA sequence: TGCGCCAGCAGCTTTCGGGCCAGCAACACTGAAGCTTTCTTT.

The chain combines TRBV7-9 with TRBJ1-5, with D possibly TRBD1 on 5 matching bases. CDR1 SEHNR and CDR2 FQNEAQ come from the germline V gene (reference sequence). This CDR3 is built from 15 residues. V gave up 1 base and J gave up 3 bases, with 10 bases separating them. CDR3 in amino acids: CASSLVGGDNQPQHF. The CDR3 DNA is TGTGCCAGCAGCTTAGTTGGGGGAGACAATCAGCCCCAGCATTTT.

The chain has TRBV5-4 and TRBJ2-1; 8 bases agree with TRBD2. This CDR3 contains 16 residues. Germline CDR1 reads SGHNT; CDR2 reads YYREEE (reference sequence). With V trimmed by 6 bases and J by 2 bases, 10 bases remained unmatched. The CDR3 DNA follows: TGTGCCAGCACCGGGAGCGGGAGATTTACCTACAATGAGCAGTTCTTC. Residues: CASTGSGRFTYNEQFF. Filled out from reference TRBV5-4 and TRBJ2-1, the complete variable domain reads ETGVTQSPTHLIKTRGQQVTLRCSSQSGHNTVSWYQQALGQGPQFIFQYYREEENGRGNFPPRFSGLQFPNYSSELNVNALELDDSALYLCASTGSGRFTYNEQFFGPGTRLTVL.

The chain is built from TRBV10-2 and TRBJ2-1; 8 bases line up with TRBD1. CDR3 size: 12 residues. V trimming: 6 bases; J trimming: 10 bases; junction bases outside the gene matches: 5. Germline loops: CDR1 WSHSY, CDR2 SAAADI. The CDR3 protein is CASSPGGLEQFF. The CDR3 nucleotides are TGCGCCAGCAGCCCAGGGGGCCTCGAGCAGTTCTTC.

About this clone itself: The junction shows a germline mismatch at one end, possibly a read error. The chain has TRBV12-5 and TRBJ1-3; D is ambiguous. The CDR3 spans 12 residues. Germline V gives CDR1 LGHNT, CDR2 FRNRAP. CDR3 loop: CTSGLDGNTIYF. CDR3 nucleotide sequence: TGTACTAGTGGTTTGGACGGAAACACCATATATTTT.

The CDR3 spells CAISGLGGNEQFF. The DNA of the CDR3 is TGTGCCATCAGTGGCCTTGGTGGCAATGAGCAGTTCTTC. The chain links TRBV10-3 to TRBJ2-1; D is uncertain. There are 13 residues in the CDR3. V lost 4 bases to trimming and J lost 6 bases, with 10 bases between them. The germline CDR1 and CDR2 sequences are ENHRY and SYGVKD.

The V call is TRBV9, the J call TRBJ2-5; a possible D gene is TRBD1 (5 bases). Germline assignment: CDR1 SGDLS and CDR2 YYNGEE. CDR3 length equals 13 residues. Trimming left V 3 bases short and J 5 bases short, with 11 bases between. The CDR3 region has the DNA TGTGCCAGCAGCGACCAGGGCTGGGAGACCCAGTACTTC. Its translation: CASSDQGWETQYF.